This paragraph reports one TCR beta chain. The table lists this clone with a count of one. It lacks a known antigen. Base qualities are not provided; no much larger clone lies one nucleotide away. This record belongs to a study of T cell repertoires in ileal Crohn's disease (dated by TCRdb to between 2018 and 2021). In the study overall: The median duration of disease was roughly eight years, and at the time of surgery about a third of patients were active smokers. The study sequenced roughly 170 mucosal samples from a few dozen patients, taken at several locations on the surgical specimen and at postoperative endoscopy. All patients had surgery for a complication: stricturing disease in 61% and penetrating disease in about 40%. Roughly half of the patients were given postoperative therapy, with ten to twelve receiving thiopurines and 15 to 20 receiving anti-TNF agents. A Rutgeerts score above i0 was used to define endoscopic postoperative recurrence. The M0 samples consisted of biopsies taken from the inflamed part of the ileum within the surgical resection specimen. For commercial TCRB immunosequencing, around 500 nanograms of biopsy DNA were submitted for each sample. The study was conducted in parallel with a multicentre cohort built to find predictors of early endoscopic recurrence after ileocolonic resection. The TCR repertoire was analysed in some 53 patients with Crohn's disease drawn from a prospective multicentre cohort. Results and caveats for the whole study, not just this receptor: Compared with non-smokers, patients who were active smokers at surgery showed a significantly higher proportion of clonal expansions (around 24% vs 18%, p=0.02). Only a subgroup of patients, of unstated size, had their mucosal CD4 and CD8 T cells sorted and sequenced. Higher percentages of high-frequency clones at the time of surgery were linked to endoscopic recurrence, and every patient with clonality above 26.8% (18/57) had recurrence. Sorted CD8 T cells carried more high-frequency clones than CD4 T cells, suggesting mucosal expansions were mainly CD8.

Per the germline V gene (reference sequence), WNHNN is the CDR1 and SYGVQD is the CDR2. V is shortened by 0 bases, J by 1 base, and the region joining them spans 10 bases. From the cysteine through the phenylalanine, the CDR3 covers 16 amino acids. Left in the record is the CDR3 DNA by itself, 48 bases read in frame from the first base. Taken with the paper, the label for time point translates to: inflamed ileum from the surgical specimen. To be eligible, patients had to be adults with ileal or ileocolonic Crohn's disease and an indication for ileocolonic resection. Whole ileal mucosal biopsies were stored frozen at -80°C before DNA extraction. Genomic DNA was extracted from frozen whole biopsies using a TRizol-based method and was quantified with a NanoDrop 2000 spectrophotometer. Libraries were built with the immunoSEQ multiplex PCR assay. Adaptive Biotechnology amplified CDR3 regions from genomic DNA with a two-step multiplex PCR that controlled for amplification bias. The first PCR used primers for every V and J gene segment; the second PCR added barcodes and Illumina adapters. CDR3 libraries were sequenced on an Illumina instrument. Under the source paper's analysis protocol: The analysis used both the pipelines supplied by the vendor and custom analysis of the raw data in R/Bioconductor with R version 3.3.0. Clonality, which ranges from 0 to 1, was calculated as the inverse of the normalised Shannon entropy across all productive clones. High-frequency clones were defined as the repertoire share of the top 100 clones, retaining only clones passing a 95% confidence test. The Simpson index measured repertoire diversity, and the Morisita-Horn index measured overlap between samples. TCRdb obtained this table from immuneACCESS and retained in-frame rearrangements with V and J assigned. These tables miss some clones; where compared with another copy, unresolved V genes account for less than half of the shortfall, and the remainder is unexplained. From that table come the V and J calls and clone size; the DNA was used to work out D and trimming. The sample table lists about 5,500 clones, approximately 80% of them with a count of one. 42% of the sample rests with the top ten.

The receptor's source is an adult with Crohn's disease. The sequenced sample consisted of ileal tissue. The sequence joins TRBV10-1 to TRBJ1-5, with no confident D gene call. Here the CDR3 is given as CASSESEQLSNQPQHF. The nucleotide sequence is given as TGCGCCAGCAGTGAGTCGGAGCAGCTCAGCAATCAGCCCCAGCATTTT.